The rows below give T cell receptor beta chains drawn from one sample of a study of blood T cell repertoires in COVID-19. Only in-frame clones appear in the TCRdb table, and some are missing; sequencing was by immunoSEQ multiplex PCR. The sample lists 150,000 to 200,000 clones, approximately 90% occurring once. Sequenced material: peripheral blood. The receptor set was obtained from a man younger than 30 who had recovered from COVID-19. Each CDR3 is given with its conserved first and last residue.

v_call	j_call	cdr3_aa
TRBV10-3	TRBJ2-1	CAISAPIASEQFF
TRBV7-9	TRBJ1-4	CASKSTGVNEKLFF
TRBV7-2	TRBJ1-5	CASSPSPGQFSNQPQHF
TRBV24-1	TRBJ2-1	CATSDFRLTRGEQFF
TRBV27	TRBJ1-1	CASSLGHNTEAFF
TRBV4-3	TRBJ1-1	CASSQDGRATEAFF
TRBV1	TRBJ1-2	CTSSTEHYGYTF
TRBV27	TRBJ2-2	CASSFREPNTGELFF
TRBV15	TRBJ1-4	CATSRAGEKLFF
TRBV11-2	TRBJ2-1	CASSLSLAGGFTNEQFF
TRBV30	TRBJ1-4	CAWSGGGGEKLFF
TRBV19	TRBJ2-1	CASSIVFRDYYNEQFF
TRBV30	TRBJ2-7	CAWKEGAGEQYF
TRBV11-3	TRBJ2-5	CASSLLGASGKETQYF
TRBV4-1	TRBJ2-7	CASSQDGGSYEQYF
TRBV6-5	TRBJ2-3	CASSYSTGGSTDTQYF
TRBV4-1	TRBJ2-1	CASSSGLPYNEQFF
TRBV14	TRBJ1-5	CASSLRLTGGWNQPQHF
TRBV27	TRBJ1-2	CASSLGGARGYTF
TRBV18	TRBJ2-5	CASSPGQGETQYF
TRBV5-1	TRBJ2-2	CASSFLTNTGELFF
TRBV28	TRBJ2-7	CASSRTSGSSYEQYF
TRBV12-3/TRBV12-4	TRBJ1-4	CASSFLVNEKLFF
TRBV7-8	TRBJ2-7	CASSRRQGNYEQYF
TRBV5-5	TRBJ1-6	CASRLGGGSPLHF
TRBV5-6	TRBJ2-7	CASSLQGSYEQYF
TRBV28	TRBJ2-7	CASSRVDSYEQYF
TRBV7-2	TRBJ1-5	CASSVAPGAQPQHF